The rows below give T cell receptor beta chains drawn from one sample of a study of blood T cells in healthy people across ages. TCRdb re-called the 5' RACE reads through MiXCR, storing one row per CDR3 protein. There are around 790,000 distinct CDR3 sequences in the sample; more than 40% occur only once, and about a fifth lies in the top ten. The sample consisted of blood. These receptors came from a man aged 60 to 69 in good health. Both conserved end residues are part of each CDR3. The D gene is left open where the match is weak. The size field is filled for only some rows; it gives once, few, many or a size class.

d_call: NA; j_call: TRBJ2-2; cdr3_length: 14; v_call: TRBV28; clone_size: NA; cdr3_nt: TGTGCCAGCAGTGGGCTGCTGAACACCGGGGAGCTGTTTTTT; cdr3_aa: CASSGLLNTGELFF
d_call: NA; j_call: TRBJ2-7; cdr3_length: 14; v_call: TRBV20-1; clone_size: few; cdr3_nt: TGCAGTGCTAGGGGGGTCAAGATCTCCTACGAGCAGTACTTC; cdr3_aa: CSARGVKISYEQYF
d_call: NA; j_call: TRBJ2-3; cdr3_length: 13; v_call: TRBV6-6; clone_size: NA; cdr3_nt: TGTGCTGTAGGGGTTTATAGCACAGATACGCAGTATTTT; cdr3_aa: CAVGVYSTDTQYF
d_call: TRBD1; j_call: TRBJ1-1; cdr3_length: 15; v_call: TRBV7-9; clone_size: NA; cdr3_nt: TGTGCCAGCAGCCCACCAGGACAGGGTAACACTGAAGCTTTCTTT; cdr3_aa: CASSPPGQGNTEAFF
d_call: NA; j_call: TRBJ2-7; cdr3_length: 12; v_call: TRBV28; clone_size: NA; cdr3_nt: TGTGCCAGCAGCCCGGGACTGCACGAGCAGTACTTC; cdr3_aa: CASSPGLHEQYF
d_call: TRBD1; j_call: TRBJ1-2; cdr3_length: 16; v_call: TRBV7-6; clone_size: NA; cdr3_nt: TGTGCCAGCAGCCCAACCGGGACAGGGTTAGGCTATGGCTACACCTTC; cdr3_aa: CASSPTGTGLGYGYTF
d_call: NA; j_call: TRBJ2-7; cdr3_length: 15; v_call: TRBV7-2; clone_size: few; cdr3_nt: TGTGCCAGCAGCTTAGAAATCGGGAGCTCCTACGAGCAGTACTTC; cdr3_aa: CASSLEIGSSYEQYF
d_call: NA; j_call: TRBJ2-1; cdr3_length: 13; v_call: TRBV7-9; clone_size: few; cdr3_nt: TGTGCCAGCAGCTACACTCGATACAATGAGCAGTTCTTC; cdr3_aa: CASSYTRYNEQFF
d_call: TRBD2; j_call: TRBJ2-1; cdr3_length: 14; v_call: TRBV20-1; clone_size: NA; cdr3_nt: TGCAGCCAAATGCCGGGGGGGGACTACAATGAGCAGTTCTTC; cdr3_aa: CSQMPGGDYNEQFF
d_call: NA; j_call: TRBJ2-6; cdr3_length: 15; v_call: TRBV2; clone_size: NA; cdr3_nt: TGTGCCAGCAGGGTGCAGGACTCTGGGGCCAACGTCCTGACTTTC; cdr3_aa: CASRVQDSGANVLTF